A single sample is the source of the 20 T cell receptor beta chains below, sequenced in a study of post-analysis software for immune sequencing data. Study findings and constraints: Controls showed lower frequencies than patients for five or six TRBV segments, and TRBV5-6, TRBV5-1 and TRBV20-1 were among these.

TCR beta cDNA libraries had unique molecular identifiers. TCRdb re-analysed the PCR reads in MiXCR, keeping a single row per CDR3 protein. The table includes approximately 690,000 distinct CDR3 sequences, about 60% detected once. These receptors are not linked to any known antigen. Sample: blood. The receptors here all came from a girl between 2 and 10 years old with multiple sclerosis.

The chain carries TRBV6-6 and TRBJ1-5; D not certain. Germline V lookup: CDR1 MNHNY, CDR2 SVGAGI (reference sequence). V lost 4 bases, J lost 1 base, and 14 bases lay in between. CDR3 length: 16 amino acids. CDR3 in DNA: TGTGCCAGCAGTTCCTCGCCGGGAGGAAGCAATCAGCCCCAGCATTTT. Protein product: CASSSSPGGSNQPQHF.

The V call is TRBV4-1, the J call TRBJ2-7, with 7 bases identical to TRBD1. Germline V CDR1 and CDR2: MGHRA, YSYEKL. The CDR3 spans 13 residues. V lost 0 bases to trimming and J lost 6 bases; unmatched junction nucleotides: 2. This CDR3 reads CASSQETGTEQYF. CDR3 nucleotide sequence: TGCGCCAGCAGCCAAGAGACAGGGACCGAGCAGTACTTC.

This clonotype occurred a few times. This chain connects TRBV13 to TRBJ1-1; D remains unclear. Germline V gene data show CDR1 as PRHDT and CDR2 as FYEKMQ (reference sequence). This CDR3 comprises 12 residues. V lost 0 bases to trimming and J lost 6 bases, with 5 bases between them. The CDR3 DNA follows: TGTGCCAGCAGCTTAGGACGGGCTGAAGCTTTCTTT. This sequence encodes CASSLGRAEAFF.

CDR3 nucleotide sequence: TGCGCCAGCACCCGGGACAGCCTCTACGAGCAGTACTTC. Its protein product is CASTRDSLYEQYF. The rearrangement joins TRBV5-1 to TRBJ2-7; TRBD1 matches at 7 bases. The germline V gene has CDR1 SGHRS and CDR2 YFSETQ. The J segment lost 3 bases and the V segment lost 6 bases, leaving 6 bases of the junction unmatched. The CDR3 has 13 residues.

The chain couples TRBV20-1 to TRBJ2-6, with D unresolved. V gave up 3 bases and J gave up 0 bases, with 9 bases separating them. The CDR3 covers 15 residues. Germline loops: CDR1 DFQATT, CDR2 SNEGSKA (reference sequence). The chain's CDR3 is CSASAKNSGANVLTF. The CDR3 region has the DNA TGCAGTGCTAGCGCGAAAAACTCTGGGGCCAACGTCCTGACTTTC.

Here the CDR3 DNA reads TGCAGTGTTCGGGGGGGGGCTCCCTACGAGCAGTACTTC. It translates to CSVRGGAPYEQYF. The V gene is TRBV20-1, the J gene TRBJ2-4; 8 nucleotides line up with TRBD2. The assigned J gene may be wrong: the sequence end matches TRBJ2-7 better. Germline V gene data show CDR1 as DFQATT and CDR2 as SNEGSKA (reference sequence). This CDR3 spans 13 amino acids.

The rearrangement joins TRBV29-1 to TRBJ2-7, with 7 bases that match TRBD2. The CDR3 consists of 12 residues. Germline CDR1 SQVTM, CDR2 ANQGSEA. The V segment lost 4 bases and the J segment 2 bases; nucleotides outside the gene matches: 2. This CDR3 reads CSVGLATYEQYF. As DNA, the CDR3 is TGCAGCGTTGGACTAGCAACCTACGAGCAGTACTTC.

The rearrangement links TRBV10-3 to TRBJ1-1, with a possible D match to TRBD1 (6 bases). The CDR3 spans 14 residues. Germline values: CDR1 ENHRY, CDR2 SYGVKD. V was clipped by 3 bases and J by 4 bases, with 12 bases between them. The CDR3 DNA follows: TGTGCCATCAGTGAAGGGGGGGGGAGCACTGAAGCTTTCTTT. Translation: CAISEGGGSTEAFF.

The chain has TRBV7-2 and TRBJ1-1, with 7 nucleotides matching TRBD1. The germline V gene encodes CDR1 SGHTA and CDR2 FQGNSA. The CDR3 has 13 residues. Trimming removed 8 bases from V and 3 bases from J; junction bases left unmatched: 6. CDR3 nucleotides: TGTGCCAGCGCCAGGGGGTTTGACACTGAAGCTTTCTTT. This sequence encodes CASARGFDTEAFF.

This chain links TRBV5-5 with TRBJ2-7; tentatively, D is TRBD1 or TRBD2 (5 bases each). V lost 4 bases, J lost 0 bases, and 17 bases lay in between. Germline CDR1 reads SGHKS; CDR2 reads YYEKEE (reference sequence). CDR3 length: 16 amino acids. The CDR3 here is CASSRNRDGNSYEQYF. DNA of the CDR3: TGTGCCAGCAGCCGCAACCGGGACGGCAACTCCTACGAGCAGTACTTC.

There are a few counts of this clonotype. The chain recombines TRBV11-2 with TRBJ2-1; 7 positions agree with TRBD1. The germline gives CDR1 SGHAT, CDR2 FQNNGV. The V segment lost 1 base and the J segment 13 bases; nucleotides outside the gene matches: 7. The CDR3 totals 13 residues. The CDR3 protein is CASSLGQGWEQFF. In DNA, the CDR3 is TGTGCCAGCAGCTTAGGACAGGGCTGGGAACAGTTCTTC.

J is TRBJ2-1 and V is TRBV10-1, with 11 bases that match TRBD2. This CDR3 has 16 residues. Germline CDR1 WNHNN, CDR2 SYGVQD (reference sequence). J gave up 5 bases and V 2 bases, and 5 bases lay outside the gene matches. CDR3 coding DNA: TGCGCCAGCAGTGAGAGGGGACTAGCGGCCAACAATGAGCAGTTCTTC. Its protein is CASSERGLAANNEQFF.

Note on this clonotype: At one end, the junction sequence differs from germline, possibly due to a read error. As DNA, the CDR3 is TGTGCCAGCAGCCAACTGGGGATGTCCTGCGAGCAGTACTTC. It is translated as CASSQLGMSCEQYF. The rearrangement uses TRBV14 and TRBJ2-7, with unresolved D. Per germline, CDR1 SGHDN and CDR2 FVKESK. The CDR3 runs 14 residues.

This chain joins TRBV4-1 and TRBJ2-7; D tentatively reads TRBD1 or TRBD2 (5 bases each). CDR1 is MGHRA and CDR2 is YSYEKL in the germline V gene. Trimming left V 8 bases short and J 6 bases short, with 23 bases between. This CDR3 is built from 15 residues. The CDR3 nucleotides read TGCGCCAGCCGCGTGGGCCCGGGCAGGGACCGCGAGCAGTACTTC. Protein product: CASRVGPGRDREQYF.

This chain uses TRBV6-5 with TRBJ2-1, with 7 positions matching TRBD1. From germline, CDR1 is MNHEY and CDR2 SVGAGI. J lost 10 bases, V lost 5 bases, and 5 bases had no gene match. The CDR3 is 12 amino acids. Here the CDR3 DNA reads TGTGCCAGCAGTGTCGACAGGGTAGAGCAGTTCTTC. Protein sequence: CASSVDRVEQFF.

This clonotype appeared a single time. This rearrangement joins TRBV27 to TRBJ2-7, with unresolved D. CDR1 is MNHEY, CDR2 SMNVEV, per germline (reference sequence). CDR3 length: 14 amino acids. V lost 5 bases, J lost 2 bases, and 13 bases lay in between. CDR3 bases: TGTGCCAGCAGTGCGAACCGGGTCCCCTACGAGCAGTACTTC. Translating it yields CASSANRVPYEQYF.

This clonotype was observed a few times. This rearrangement joins TRBV20-1 to TRBJ2-4; D is possibly TRBD2 (6 bases). The J call may be in error: the DNA end matches TRBJ2-7 better. The V gene's germline CDR1 is DFQATT and CDR2 SNEGSKA (reference sequence). The CDR3 totals 16 residues. In DNA, the CDR3 is TGCAGTGCTAGAGACCATGGGAGGACGGCCCAAAACGAGCAGTACTTC. Protein product: CSARDHGRTAQNEQYF.

This sequence joins TRBV12-3 or TRBV12-4 and TRBJ2-6, with D tentatively TRBD1 or TRBD2 (5 bases each). This CDR3 contains 18 residues. V lost 5 bases to trimming and J lost 3 bases, with 20 bases between them. The CDR3 loop reads CASSPRAGRKSGANVLTF. Written as DNA, the CDR3 is TGTGCCAGCAGTCCTCGGGCAGGGAGAAAAAGTGGGGCCAACGTCCTGACTTTC.

This chain uses TRBV29-1 with TRBJ2-7, with 8 bases matching TRBD2. This CDR3 spans 14 amino acids. With V trimmed by 3 bases and J by 7 bases, 11 bases remained unmatched. Germline V gene sequence: CDR1 SQVTM, CDR2 ANQGSEA. The CDR3 coding sequence is TGCAGCGTTGAGATTGGGACTGGGACTAGGGAGCAGTACTTC. Translation: CSVEIGTGTREQYF.

V and J are TRBV29-1 and TRBJ1-2, with TRBD1 as a possible D gene (6 bases). Trimming pared 6 bases from V and 8 bases from J, leaving 10 bases between. The CDR3 is 10 residues long. Germline CDR1 and CDR2: SQVTM and ANQGSEA. CDR3 sequence reads: CSVAGVGYTF. DNA for the CDR3: TGCAGCGTGGCAGGGGTCGGCTACACCTTC.